These T cell receptor beta chains were read from a single sample in a study of blood T cell repertoires in COVID-19. The table came from immunoSEQ multiplex PCR; TCRdb's copy has only in-frame clones and leaves some out. In the table there are under 250,000 clones, around four fifths of which are singletons. The sample consisted of peripheral blood. Receptor source: a man aged 50-59 years with active or convalescent COVID-19. Each CDR3 is given with its conserved first and last residue. D genes are given only for firm matches. Size is omitted from some rows. Given values are once, few, many or a class for expanded clones.

J,D,size,V,DNA,CDR3
TRBJ2-5,TRBD1,NA,TRBV5-5,TGTGCCAGCAGTGGACAGGGGGCGTTGGGAGAGACCCAGTACTTC,CASSGQGALGETQYF
TRBJ1-4,NA,NA,TRBV19,TGTGCCAGTAAACGCCCCTCACAGGGCTCTGATGAAAAACTGTTTTTT,CASKRPSQGSDEKLFF
TRBJ2-1,TRBD2,NA,TRBV29-1,TGCAGCGGGACTGGGACTAGCGGAAGGTACAATGAGCAGTTCTTC,CSGTGTSGRYNEQFF
TRBJ1-1,TRBD1,NA,TRBV4-2,TGTGCCAGCAGCCTCGACAGGGGACAGGGAAACACTGAAGCTTTCTTT,CASSLDRGQGNTEAFF
TRBJ2-1,NA,NA,TRBV3-1/TRBV3-2,TGTGCCAGCAGCCAAGTTCGGAATGAGCAGTTCTTC,CASSQVRNEQFF
TRBJ1-2,NA,NA,TRBV6-5,TGTGCCAGCAGTTACTCTAGTCGCGGGGGGTATGGCTACACCTTC,CASSYSSRGGYGYTF
TRBJ1-4,TRBD1,NA,TRBV6-5,TGTGCCAGCAGCGAGACAGGGAATGAAAAACTGTTTTTT,CASSETGNEKLFF
TRBJ2-3,NA,NA,TRBV3-1/TRBV3-2,TGTGCCAGCAGCCAAAACCAGGGGTCTGGCACAGATACGCAGTATTTT,CASSQNQGSGTDTQYF
TRBJ2-7,TRBD2,NA,TRBV7-2,TGTGCCAGCAGCTTAGATAGCGGGGGTCTCTACGAGCAGTACTTC,CASSLDSGGLYEQYF
TRBJ2-5,NA,NA,TRBV2,TGTGCCAGCACGGGGGAGACCCAGTACTTC,CASTGETQYF
TRBJ1-2,TRBD1,NA,TRBV15,TGTGCCACCAGCCAACCGGGACAGGGGTCTTATGGCTACACCTTC,CATSQPGQGSYGYTF
TRBJ2-4,TRBD2,NA,TRBV6-5,TGTGCCAGCAGGGGGACTAGCGGGAGTATGGACATTCAGTACTTC,CASRGTSGSMDIQYF
TRBJ2-1,NA,NA,TRBV2,TGTGCCAGCAGTGACTGGGACTCCCTTTCCAATGAGCAGTTCTTC,CASSDWDSLSNEQFF
TRBJ1-2,TRBD1,few,TRBV28,TGTGCCAGCAGCTGGCCCCAGGACAGGGACAGTGGCTACACCTTC,CASSWPQDRDSGYTF